The sequence of this TCR beta chain was determined in a study of T-cell reconstitution after alpha-beta-depleted transplantation in children. It was with unique molecular identifiers that the TCRbeta library was prepared. TCRdb ran MiXCR on the PCR reads and lists one entry per CDR3 protein. The repertoire holds 350,000 to 450,000 distinct CDR3 sequences, with approximately 20% as singletons. Germline CDR1 and CDR2: SGHTA and FQGNSA. V was pared by 3 bases and J by 2 bases, with 2 bases of the junction left unmatched. The CDR3 length is 15 residues. This clonotype was detected a few times. This sample comprised PBMCs from the stem cell graft donor, obtained from the stem cell graft. The rearrangement joins TRBV7-2 to TRBJ2-1, with 9 positions matching TRBD1. This TCR came from a human donor who donated a stem cell graft to a child with acute myeloid leukemia. Here the CDR3 reads CASSFWTGAYNEQFF. The DNA for the CDR3 is TGTGCCAGCAGCTTCTGGACAGGGGCCTACAATGAGCAGTTCTTC.